This TCR beta chain derives from a study of blood T cells in healthy people across ages. Study-wide background: In model experiments, template switching was able to capture about one barcoded beta molecule for every two T cells that were present. Overall study findings and caveats: In long-lived donors, naive CD4+ cell counts and diversity exceeded those of aged donors. Estimated diversity that came from one million T cells was considered an underestimate.

Each individual donor underwent a draw of ten milliliters of peripheral blood. Germline CDR1 and CDR2: LGHDT and YNNKEL (reference sequence). The germline V and J ends were trimmed by 4 bases and 0 bases, with 15 bases remaining between them. CDR3 length equals 17 residues. Combining a sample-barcoded 5' primer with a J-beta primer mix, a second PCR ran for roughly 7 to 12 cycles. MiXCR was run by TCRdb on the 5' RACE reads, yielding one entry per CDR3 protein. The data show 1.5 million to 2 million distinct CDR3 sequences, about 49% seen once. About this clonotype: What it recognizes is unknown.

This chain uses TRBV3-1 with TRBJ2-2, with D possibly being TRBD1 (5 bases). The material sequenced was blood. The clonotype originates from a woman between 40 and 50 years old in good health. CDR3 in amino acids: CASSRLSRQTNTGELFF. The CDR3 region has the DNA TGTGCCAGCAGCCGGCTGAGCAGACAGACGAACACCGGGGAGCTGTTTTTT.